A selection of T cell receptor beta chains follows, all from one sample in a study of shared clonotypes between healthy human individuals. Libraries were prepared by immunoSEQ multiplex PCR; TCRdb keeps only in-frame clonotypes and omits some of them. The sample includes 2 million to 3 million clones, approximately 94% seen only once; the top ten take 0.36%. The sequenced sample was naive CD4+ T cells from PBMCs. The source is a man aged 18 to 29 in good health. Some clones in this sample may be carry-over from other donors' samples. Each CDR3 is given with its conserved first and last residue. A D gene is named only where the DNA matches it firmly. A clone size is listed for some rows: how often the clone was seen (once, few, many), or a class if it is expanded.

j_gene | v_gene | abundance | d_gene | CDR3nt | CDR3aa
TRBJ2-3 | TRBV25-1 | - | - | TGTGCCAGCAGTGAACAGGTAGCCGTGGATACGCAGTATTTT | CASSEQVAVDTQYF
TRBJ2-5 | TRBV5-6 | - | TRBD1 | TGTGCCAGCGGCCCCGACAGGGGATGGGAGACCCAGTACTTC | CASGPDRGWETQYF
TRBJ1-6 | TRBV30 | - | - | TGTGCCTGGAGTCGGGGCAGGCCTTCACCCCTCCACTTT | CAWSRGRPSPLHF
TRBJ1-3 | TRBV5-1 | - | - | TGCGCCAGCAGCCAAGACCCGGTCGGGACTGGAAACACCATATATTTT | CASSQDPVGTGNTIYF
TRBJ2-3 | TRBV28 | - | TRBD2 | TGTGCCAGCAGAAATCAAGGACTAGCGGGAGGAACGCAGTATTTT | CASRNQGLAGGTQYF
TRBJ1-1 | TRBV27 | - | TRBD1 | TGTGCCAGCAGGGGACAGGGGGGCACTGAAGCTTTCTTT | CASRGQGGTEAFF
TRBJ2-1 | TRBV7-3 | - | - | TGTGCCAGCAGCTTAAGGGCCACCCAAGATGAGCAGTTCTTC | CASSLRATQDEQFF
TRBJ2-5 | TRBV30 | - | TRBD2 | TGTGCCTGGAGCATCTCCTCCAGCGGGAGTGAGACCCAGTACTTC | CAWSISSSGSETQYF
TRBJ2-5 | TRBV28 | - | - | TGTGCCAGCAGCTCCCCCGGGGGGCCGGAGACCCAGTACTTC | CASSSPGGPETQYF
TRBJ2-3 | TRBV7-3 | - | TRBD2 | TGTGCCAGCAGCCCGGGACTAGCGGGAGATACGCAGTATTTT | CASSPGLAGDTQYF
TRBJ2-1 | TRBV29-1 | - | TRBD1 | TGCAGCCTTCAACGGGACAGGCTCTACAATGAGCAGTTCTTC | CSLQRDRLYNEQFF
TRBJ1-4 | TRBV28 | - | TRBD1 | TGTGCCAGCAGTTCCCCCGAGGGACAGCGAAGTGAAAAACTGTTTTTT | CASSSPEGQRSEKLFF
TRBJ1-5 | TRBV6-8 | - | TRBD1 | TGTGCCAGCAGTGCCCGGACAGGACGGAGCAATCAGCCCCAGCATTTT | CASSARTGRSNQPQHF
TRBJ2-1 | TRBV7-8 | - | TRBD2 | TGTGCCAGCAGCTTATCTCGGGAGGATGAGCAGTTCTTC | CASSLSREDEQFF
TRBJ2-7 | TRBV2 | once | TRBD2 | TGTGCCAGCAGTGAGTCTCTAGCGGAAGCCTCCTACGAGCAGTACTTC | CASSESLAEASYEQYF
TRBJ1-1 | TRBV7-9 | - | - | TGTGCCAGCAGCTTAGCGAGGGGGATGAACACTGAAGCTTTCTTT | CASSLARGMNTEAFF
TRBJ1-3 | TRBV28 | - | - | TGTGCCAGCAGTCCCCAGGGGTCTTCTGGAAACACCATATATTTT | CASSPQGSSGNTIYF
TRBJ2-3 | TRBV6-5 | once | - | TGTGCCAGCAGTTACTCGATCGGTACAGATACGCAGTATTTT | CASSYSIGTDTQYF
TRBJ2-1 | TRBV4-2 | - | - | TGTGCCAGCAGCCGGGACTTCTACAATGAGCAGTTCTTC | CASSRDFYNEQFF
TRBJ1-4 | TRBV2 | - | TRBD1 | TGTGCCAGCAGTGGCACAGGGGTAAATGAAAAACTGTTTTTT | CASSGTGVNEKLFF
TRBJ2-3 | TRBV14 | - | - | TGTGCCAGCAGCCTCAGGGTCCCAGATACGCAGTATTTT | CASSLRVPDTQYF
TRBJ2-1 | TRBV5-1 | - | TRBD2 | TGCGCCAGCAGCGGTCAAGCAGGACTAGCGGGAAGGGAGCAGTTCTTC | CASSGQAGLAGREQFF
TRBJ2-1 | TRBV6-5 | once | - | TGTGCCAGCAGTCGCCCTGACAGAGCCTACAATGAGCAGTTCTTC | CASSRPDRAYNEQFF
TRBJ1-2 | TRBV6-1 | - | - | TGTGCCAGCATTGACCGGGCCCGGTTTCGGGTAATCTATGGCTACACCTTC | CASIDRARFRVIYGYTF
TRBJ2-5 | TRBV4-1 | - | - | TGCGCCAGCAGCTCAAGGGTAGAGAAACAACAAGAGACCCAGTACTTC | CASSSRVEKQQETQYF
TRBJ1-3 | TRBV5-5 | - | - | TGTGCCAGCAGCCTCGCCCCTGGATCTGGAAACACCATATATTTT | CASSLAPGSGNTIYF
TRBJ2-5 | TRBV10-2 | - | - | TGCGCCAGCGGGCTTGGTGAGACCCAGTACTTC | CASGLGETQYF
TRBJ2-6 | TRBV27 | - | - | TGTGCCAGCAGTTTTATCAGGGGCGGCTACCTCTCTGGGGCCAACGTCCTGACTTTC | CASSFIRGGYLSGANVLTF
TRBJ2-1 | TRBV5-1 | - | TRBD2 | TGCGCCAGCAGCTTTTTAGCGGGAGTAAACAATGAGCAGTTCTTC | CASSFLAGVNNEQFF